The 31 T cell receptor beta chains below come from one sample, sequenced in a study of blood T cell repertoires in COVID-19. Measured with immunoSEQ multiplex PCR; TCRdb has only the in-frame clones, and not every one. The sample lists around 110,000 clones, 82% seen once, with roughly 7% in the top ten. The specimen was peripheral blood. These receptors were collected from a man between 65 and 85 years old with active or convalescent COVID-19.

CDR3 region: CASSPGGAGYTF. In DNA form, the CDR3 reads TGTGCCAGCAGTCCAGGGGGAGCTGGCTACACCTTC. The chain has TRBV12-3 or TRBV12-4 and TRBJ1-2; 7 nucleotides line up with TRBD1. The CDR3 length is 12 residues. V lost 5 bases to trimming and J lost 7 bases; unmatched junction nucleotides: 4.

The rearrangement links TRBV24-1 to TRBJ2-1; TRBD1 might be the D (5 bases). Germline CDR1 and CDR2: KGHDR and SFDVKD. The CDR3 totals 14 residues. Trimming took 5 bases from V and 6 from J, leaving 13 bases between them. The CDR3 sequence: CATSVGPGANEQFF. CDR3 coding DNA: TGTGCCACCAGTGTAGGCCCTGGGGCCAATGAGCAGTTCTTC.

This CDR3 is CASSGEDREQETQYF. CDR3 in DNA: TGCGCCAGCAGTGGGGAGGACAGGGAACAAGAGACCCAGTACTTC. The chain couples TRBV10-2 to TRBJ2-5, with 8 nucleotides matching TRBD1. CDR3 length: 15 amino acids. Unmatched junction bases numbered 6, after V lost 4 bases and J lost 2 bases. The germline gives CDR1 WSHSY, CDR2 SAAADI.

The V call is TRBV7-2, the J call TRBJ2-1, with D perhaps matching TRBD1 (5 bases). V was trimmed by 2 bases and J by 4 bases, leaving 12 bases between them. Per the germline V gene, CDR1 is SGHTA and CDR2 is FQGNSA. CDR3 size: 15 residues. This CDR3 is CASSLKGNSYNEQFF. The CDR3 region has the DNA TGTGCCAGCAGCTTAAAGGGGAACAGTTACAATGAGCAGTTCTTC.

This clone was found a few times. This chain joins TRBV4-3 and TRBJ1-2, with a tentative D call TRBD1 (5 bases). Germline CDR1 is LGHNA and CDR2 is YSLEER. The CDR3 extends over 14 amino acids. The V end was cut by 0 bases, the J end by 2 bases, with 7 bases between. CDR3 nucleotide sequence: TGCGCCAGCAGCCAAGAACCAGGGAACTATGGCTACACCTTC. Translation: CASSQEPGNYGYTF.

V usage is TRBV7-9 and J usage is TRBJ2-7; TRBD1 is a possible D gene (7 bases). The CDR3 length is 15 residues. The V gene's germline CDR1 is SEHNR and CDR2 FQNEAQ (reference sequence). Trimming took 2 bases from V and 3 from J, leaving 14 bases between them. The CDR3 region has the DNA TGTGCCAGCAGCTTATGGGCCAGGGGGGTCTACGAGCAGTACTTC. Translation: CASSLWARGVYEQYF.

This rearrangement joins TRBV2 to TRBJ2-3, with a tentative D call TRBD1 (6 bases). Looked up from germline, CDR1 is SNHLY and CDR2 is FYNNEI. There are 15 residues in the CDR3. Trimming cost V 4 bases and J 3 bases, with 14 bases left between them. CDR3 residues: CASSAQGTATDTQYF. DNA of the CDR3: TGTGCCAGCAGTGCTCAGGGGACGGCGACAGATACGCAGTATTTT.

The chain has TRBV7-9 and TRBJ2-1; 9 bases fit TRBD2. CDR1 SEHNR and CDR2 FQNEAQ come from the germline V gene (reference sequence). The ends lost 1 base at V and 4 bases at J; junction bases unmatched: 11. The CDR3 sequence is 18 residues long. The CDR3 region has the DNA TGTGCCAGCAGCTTAGAGTCTAGCGGGAACCGGGTTTACAATGAGCAGTTCTTC. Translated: CASSLESSGNRVYNEQFF.

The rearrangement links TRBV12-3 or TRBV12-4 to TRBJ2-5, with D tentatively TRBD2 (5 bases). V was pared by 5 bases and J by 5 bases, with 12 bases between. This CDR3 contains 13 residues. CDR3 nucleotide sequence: TGTGCCAGCAGTCTCCTTAGGACTGAGACCCAGTACTTC. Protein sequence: CASSLLRTETQYF.

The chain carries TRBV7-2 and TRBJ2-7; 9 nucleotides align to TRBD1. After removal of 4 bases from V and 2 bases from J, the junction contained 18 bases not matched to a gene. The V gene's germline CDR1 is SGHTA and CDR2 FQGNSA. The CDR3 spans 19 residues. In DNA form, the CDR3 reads TGTGCCAGCAGCTACGCACCTGGCCCGCCGGGACAGGGTCCCTACGAGCAGTACTTC. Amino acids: CASSYAPGPPGQGPYEQYF.

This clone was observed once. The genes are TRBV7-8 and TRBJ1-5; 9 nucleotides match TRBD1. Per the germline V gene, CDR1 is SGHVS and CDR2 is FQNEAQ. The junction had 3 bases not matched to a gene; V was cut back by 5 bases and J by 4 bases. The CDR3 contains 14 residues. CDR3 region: CASSRTGVNQPQHF. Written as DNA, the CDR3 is TGTGCCAGCAGCCGGACAGGGGTAAATCAGCCCCAGCATTTT. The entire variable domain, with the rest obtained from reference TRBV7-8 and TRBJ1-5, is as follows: GAGVSQSPRYKVAKRGQDVALRCDPISGHVSLFWYQQALGQGPEFLTYFQNEAQLDKSGLPSDRFFAERPEGSVSTLKIQRTQQEDSAVYLCASSRTGVNQPQHFGDGTRLSIL.

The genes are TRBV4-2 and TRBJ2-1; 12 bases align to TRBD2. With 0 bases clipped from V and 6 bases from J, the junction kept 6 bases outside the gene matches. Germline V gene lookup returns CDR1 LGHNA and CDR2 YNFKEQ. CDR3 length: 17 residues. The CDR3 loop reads CASSQDLTSGGPNEQFF. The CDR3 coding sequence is TGTGCCAGCAGCCAAGATTTGACTAGCGGGGGCCCCAATGAGCAGTTCTTC.

The CDR3 DNA sequence: TGTGCCAGTAGACGGGGGGCTAAAGAGACCCAGTACTTC. Translated, it gives CASRRGAKETQYF. V and J are TRBV19 and TRBJ2-5; D is possibly TRBD2 (7 bases). The CDR3 totals 13 residues. The V end was cut by 6 bases, the J end by 3 bases, with 11 bases between. The V gene's germline CDR1 is LNHDA and CDR2 SQIVND (reference sequence). The whole variable domain, filled in from reference TRBV19 and TRBJ2-5, reads DGGITQSPKYLFRKEGQNVTLSCEQNLNHDAMYWYRQDPGQGLRLIYYSQIVNDFQKGDIAEGYSVSREKKESFPLTVTSAQKNPTAFYLCASRRGAKETQYFGPGTRLLVL.

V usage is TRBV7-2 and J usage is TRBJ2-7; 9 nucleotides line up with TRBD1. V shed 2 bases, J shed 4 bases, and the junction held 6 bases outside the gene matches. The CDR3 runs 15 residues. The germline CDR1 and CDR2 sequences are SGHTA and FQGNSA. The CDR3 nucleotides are TGTGCCAGCAGCTTATTGGGACAGGGTAGTTACGAGCAGTACTTC. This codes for CASSLLGQGSYEQYF.

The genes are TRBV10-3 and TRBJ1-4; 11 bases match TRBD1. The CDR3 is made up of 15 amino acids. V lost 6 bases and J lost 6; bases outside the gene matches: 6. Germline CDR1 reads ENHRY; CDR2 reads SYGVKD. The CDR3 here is CAIREPGQGDEKLFF. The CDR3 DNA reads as TGTGCCATCAGGGAACCGGGACAGGGGGATGAAAAACTGTTTTTT.

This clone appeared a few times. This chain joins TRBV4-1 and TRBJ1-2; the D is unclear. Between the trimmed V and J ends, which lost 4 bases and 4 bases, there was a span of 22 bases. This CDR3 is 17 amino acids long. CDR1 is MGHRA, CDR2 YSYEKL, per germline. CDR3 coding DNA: TGCGCCAGCAGCCCCTCCGGTGTCGGGATAACACTCTATGGCTACACCTTC. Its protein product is CASSPSGVGITLYGYTF.

CDR3 DNA: TGTGCCAGCTCACCCCAGGGGGCGATACTGACTGAAGCTTTCTTT. The encoded protein is CASSPQGAILTEAFF. This rearrangement joins TRBV18 to TRBJ1-1, with 8 bases fitting TRBD1. There are 15 residues in the CDR3. Germline V gene data show CDR1 as KGHSH and CDR2 as LQKENI. The V and J ends lost 3 bases and 5 bases, in that order; junction bases with no gene match: 8.

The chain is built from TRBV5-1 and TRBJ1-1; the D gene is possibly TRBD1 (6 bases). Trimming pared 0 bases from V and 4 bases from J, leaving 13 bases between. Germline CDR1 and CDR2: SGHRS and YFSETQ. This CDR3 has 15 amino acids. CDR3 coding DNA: TGCGCCAGCAGCTTGGAAGGGGGTTTGGGCACTGAAGCTTTCTTT. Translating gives CASSLEGGLGTEAFF.

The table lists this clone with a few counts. Here the CDR3 reads CASRPSTARTDTQYF. The CDR3 DNA reads as TGTGCCAGCAGACCATCGACTGCGCGCACAGATACGCAGTATTTT. The J gene is TRBJ2-3, the V gene TRBV2; D not resolved. Trimming removed 6 bases at V and 1 base at J, with 14 bases between. Germline CDR1 is SNHLY and CDR2 is FYNNEI. There are 15 residues in the CDR3.

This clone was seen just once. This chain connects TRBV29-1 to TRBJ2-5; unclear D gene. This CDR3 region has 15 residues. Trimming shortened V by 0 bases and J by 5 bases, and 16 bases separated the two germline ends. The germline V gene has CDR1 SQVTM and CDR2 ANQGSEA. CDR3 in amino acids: CSVEDLMRNGETQYF. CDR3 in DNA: TGCAGCGTTGAAGATCTTATGAGGAATGGGGAGACCCAGTACTTC.

In nucleotides, the CDR3 is TGTGCCAGCTCACCACTGGACAGGGGGAGCGAGCAGTACTTC. Its protein is CASSPLDRGSEQYF. The rearrangement uses TRBV18 and TRBJ2-7; 10 positions match TRBD1. Per the germline V gene, CDR1 is KGHSH and CDR2 is LQKENI. This CDR3 region has 14 residues. The J segment lost 6 bases and the V segment lost 1 base, leaving 3 bases of the junction unmatched.

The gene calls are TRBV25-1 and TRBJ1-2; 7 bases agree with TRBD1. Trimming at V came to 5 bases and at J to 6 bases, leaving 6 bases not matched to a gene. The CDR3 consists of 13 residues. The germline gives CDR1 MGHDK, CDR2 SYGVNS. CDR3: CASSREGANGYTF. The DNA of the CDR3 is TGTGCCAGCAGTAGAGAGGGGGCGAATGGCTACACCTTC.

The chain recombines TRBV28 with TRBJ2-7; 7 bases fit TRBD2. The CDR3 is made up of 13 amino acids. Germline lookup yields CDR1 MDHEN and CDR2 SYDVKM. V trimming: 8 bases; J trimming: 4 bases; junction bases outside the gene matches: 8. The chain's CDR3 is CASGQRGPYEQYF. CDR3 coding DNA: TGTGCCAGCGGCCAGCGGGGCCCTTACGAGCAGTACTTC.

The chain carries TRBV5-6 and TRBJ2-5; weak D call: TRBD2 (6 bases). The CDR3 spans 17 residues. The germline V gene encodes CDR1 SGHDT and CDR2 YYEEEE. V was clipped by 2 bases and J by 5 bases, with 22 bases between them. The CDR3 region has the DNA TGTGCCAGCAGCTTCGGGCGGGGTGTTGGAGGGTACGAGACCCAGTACTTC. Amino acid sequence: CASSFGRGVGGYETQYF.

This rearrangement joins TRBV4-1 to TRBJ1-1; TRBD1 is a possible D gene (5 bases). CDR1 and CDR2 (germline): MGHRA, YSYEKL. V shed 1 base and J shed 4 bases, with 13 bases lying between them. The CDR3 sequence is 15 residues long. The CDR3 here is CASSQGGLGGTEAFF. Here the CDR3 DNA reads TGCGCCAGCAGCCAAGGCGGTCTGGGGGGCACTGAAGCTTTCTTT.

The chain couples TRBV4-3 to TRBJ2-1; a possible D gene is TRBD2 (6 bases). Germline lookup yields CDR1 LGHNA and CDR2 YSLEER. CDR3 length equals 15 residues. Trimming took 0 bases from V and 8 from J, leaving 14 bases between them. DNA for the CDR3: TGCGCCAGCAGCCAAGATGGAGGGGAGATCTATGAGCAGTTCTTC. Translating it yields CASSQDGGEIYEQFF.

CDR3 in DNA: TGCGCCAGCAGCTCGGGGGGACAGGCTAAGGCGAAGTACTTC. Its translation: CASSSGGQAKAKYF. V is TRBV5-1 and J is TRBJ2-7; the D gene is possibly TRBD1 (8 bases). V dropped 3 bases and J dropped 11 bases, with 21 bases sitting between them. The CDR3 consists of 14 residues. Germline CDR1 SGHRS, CDR2 YFSETQ.

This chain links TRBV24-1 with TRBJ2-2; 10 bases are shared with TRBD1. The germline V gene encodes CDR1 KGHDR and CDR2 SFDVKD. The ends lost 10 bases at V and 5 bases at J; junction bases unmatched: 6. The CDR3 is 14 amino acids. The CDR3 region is CATDRGVGTGELFF. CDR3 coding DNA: TGTGCCACGGACAGGGGGGTTGGTACCGGGGAGCTGTTTTTT.

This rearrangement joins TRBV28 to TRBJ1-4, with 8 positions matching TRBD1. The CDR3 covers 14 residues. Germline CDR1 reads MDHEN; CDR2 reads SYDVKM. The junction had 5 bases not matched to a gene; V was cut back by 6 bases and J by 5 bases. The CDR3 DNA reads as TGTGCCAGCAGCCCCGGACAGGGAAATGAAAAACTGTTTTTT. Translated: CASSPGQGNEKLFF.

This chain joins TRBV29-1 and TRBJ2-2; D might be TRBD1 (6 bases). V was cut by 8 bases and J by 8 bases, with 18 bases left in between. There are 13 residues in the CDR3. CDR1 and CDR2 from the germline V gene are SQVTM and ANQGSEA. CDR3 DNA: TGCAGCATTATTTATGACAGGTCTGGGGAGCTGTTTTTT. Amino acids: CSIIYDRSGELFF.

The DNA of the CDR3 is TGTGCCAGCAGTTTTCAGGTCCAAGCTTTCTTT. Its translation is CASSFQVQAFF. This chain uses TRBV28 with TRBJ1-1; no clear D gene. The CDR3 runs 11 residues. V dropped 3 bases and J dropped 9 bases, with 8 bases sitting between them. Germline-derived CDR1 and CDR2 are MDHEN and SYDVKM. Looking up the rest from reference TRBV28 and TRBJ1-1 gives the full variable domain: DVKVTQSSRYLVKRTGEKVFLECVQDMDHENMFWYRQDPGLGLRLIYFSYDVKMKEKGDIPEGYSVSREKKERFSLILESASTNQTSMYLCASSFQVQAFFGQGTRLTVV.